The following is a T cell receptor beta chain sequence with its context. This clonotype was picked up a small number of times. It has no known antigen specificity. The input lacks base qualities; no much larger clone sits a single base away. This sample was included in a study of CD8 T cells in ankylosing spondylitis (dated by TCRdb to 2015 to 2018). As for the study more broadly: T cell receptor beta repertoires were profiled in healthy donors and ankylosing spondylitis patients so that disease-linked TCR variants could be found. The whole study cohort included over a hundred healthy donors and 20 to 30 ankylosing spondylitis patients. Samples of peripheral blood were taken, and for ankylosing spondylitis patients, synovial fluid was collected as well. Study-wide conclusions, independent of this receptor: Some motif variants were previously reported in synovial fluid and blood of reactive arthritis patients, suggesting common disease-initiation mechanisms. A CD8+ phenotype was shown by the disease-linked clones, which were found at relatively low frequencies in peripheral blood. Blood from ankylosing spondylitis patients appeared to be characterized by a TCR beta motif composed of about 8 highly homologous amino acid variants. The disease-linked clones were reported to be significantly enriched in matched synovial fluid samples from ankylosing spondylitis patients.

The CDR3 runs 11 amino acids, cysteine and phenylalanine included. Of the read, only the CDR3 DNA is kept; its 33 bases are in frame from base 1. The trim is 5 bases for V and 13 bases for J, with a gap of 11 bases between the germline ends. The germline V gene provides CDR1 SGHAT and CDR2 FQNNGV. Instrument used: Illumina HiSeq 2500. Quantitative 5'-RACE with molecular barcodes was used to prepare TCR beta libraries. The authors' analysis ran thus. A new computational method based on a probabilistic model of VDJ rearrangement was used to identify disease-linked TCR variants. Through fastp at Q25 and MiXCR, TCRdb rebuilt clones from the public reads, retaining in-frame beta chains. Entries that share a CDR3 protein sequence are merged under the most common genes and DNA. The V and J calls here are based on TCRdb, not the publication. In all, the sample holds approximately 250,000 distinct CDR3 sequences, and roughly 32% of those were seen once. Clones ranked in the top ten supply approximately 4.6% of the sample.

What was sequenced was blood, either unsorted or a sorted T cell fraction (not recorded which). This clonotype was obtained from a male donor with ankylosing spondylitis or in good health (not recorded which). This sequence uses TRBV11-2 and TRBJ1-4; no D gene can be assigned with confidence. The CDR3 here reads CASSPGRILFF. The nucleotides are TGTGCCAGCAGCCCTGGGAGAATACTGTTTTTT. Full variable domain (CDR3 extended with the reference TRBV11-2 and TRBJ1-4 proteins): EAGVAQSPRYKIIEKRQSVAFWCNPISGHATLYWYQQILGQGPKLLIQFQNNGVVDDSQLPKDRFSAERLKGVDSTLKIQPAKLEDSAVYLCASSPGRILFFGSGTQLSVL.